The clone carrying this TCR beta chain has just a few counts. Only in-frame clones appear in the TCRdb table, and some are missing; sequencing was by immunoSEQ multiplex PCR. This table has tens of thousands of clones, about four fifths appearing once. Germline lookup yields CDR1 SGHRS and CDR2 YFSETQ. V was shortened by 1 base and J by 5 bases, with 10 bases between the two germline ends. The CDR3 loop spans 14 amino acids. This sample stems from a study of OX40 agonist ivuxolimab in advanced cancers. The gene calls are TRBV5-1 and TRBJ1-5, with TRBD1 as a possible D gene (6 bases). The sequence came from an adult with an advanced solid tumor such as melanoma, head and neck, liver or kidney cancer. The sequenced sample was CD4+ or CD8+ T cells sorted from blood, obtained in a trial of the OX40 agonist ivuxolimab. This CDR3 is CASSLSGGYQPQHF. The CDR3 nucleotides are TGCGCCAGCAGCTTGTCCGGGGGCTATCAGCCCCAGCATTTT.